The 27 T cell receptor beta chains given below trace back to one sample, sequenced in a study of OX40 agonist ivuxolimab in advanced cancers. The library was prepared using the immunoSEQ multiplex PCR assay. Entries here come from immuneACCESS through TCRdb and include only in-frame sequences with V and J called. Some clones fail to appear in such tables; in the studies checked, an unresolved V gene covers under half of the shortfall, and the cause of the remainder is unknown. The sample records 50,000 to 75,000 clones, more than 80% of which are singletons. The biggest ten clones account for over 11% of the sample. The source was CD4+ or CD8+ T cells sorted from blood, collected in a trial of the OX40 agonist ivuxolimab. Source of these receptors: an adult with an advanced solid tumor such as melanoma, head and neck, liver or kidney cancer.

This chain links TRBV5-1 with TRBJ2-3; no definite D call. Germline CDR1 and CDR2: SGHRS and YFSETQ. This CDR3 contains 12 residues. The ends were cut back, 1 base at V and 6 bases at J, with 6 bases in the middle. CDR3: CASSLYGDTQYF. CDR3 nucleotide sequence: TGCGCCAGCAGCTTGTACGGGGATACGCAGTATTTT.

The V and J genes are TRBV6-6 and TRBJ2-7; the match to TRBD2 covers 11 bases. Per the germline V gene, CDR1 is MNHNY and CDR2 is SVGAGI (reference sequence). This CDR3 region has 15 residues. V shed 7 bases, J shed 4 bases, and the junction held 9 bases outside the gene matches. The CDR3 sequence is CASTSPTSGNYEQYF. DNA of the CDR3: TGTGCCAGCACCTCTCCGACTAGCGGGAATTACGAGCAGTACTTC.

On this clone itself: In the same sample, other DNA sequences code for this CDR3. This chain joins TRBV2 and TRBJ2-7; D remains ambiguous. Germline assignment: CDR1 SNHLY and CDR2 FYNNEI. The V end was cut by 4 bases, the J end by 1 base, with 2 bases between. The CDR3 extends over 11 amino acids. The DNA of the CDR3 is TGTGCCAGCAGTGTATCCTACGAGCAGTACTTC. Its protein is CASSVSYEQYF.

The rearrangement uses TRBV4-2 and TRBJ1-5; D gene unclear. The CDR3 runs to 13 residues. The V end was cut by 1 base, the J end by 5 bases, with 6 bases between. Germline V CDR1 and CDR2: LGHNA, YNFKEQ. This CDR3 is CASSQVMYQPQHF. The CDR3 nucleotides are TGTGCCAGCAGCCAAGTGATGTATCAGCCCCAGCATTTT.

About this clone: Other DNA variants within this sample encode the same CDR3. The chain links TRBV5-1 to TRBJ1-1; 11 nucleotides line up with TRBD1. The V gene end was trimmed by 0 bases and the J gene end by 5 bases; junction bases not matched to a gene: 3. There are 15 residues in the CDR3. Germline V lookup: CDR1 SGHRS, CDR2 YFSETQ. The CDR3 region has the DNA TGCGCCAGCAGCTTGGAAGGGACAGGGGGAACTGAAGCTTTCTTT. Protein: CASSLEGTGGTEAFF.

This clone was found once. The rearrangement links TRBV11-1 to TRBJ2-7, with D unclear. CDR3 size: 13 residues. The V and J ends lost 1 base and 5 bases respectively, with 9 bases between them. Germline CDR1 SGHAT, CDR2 FQDESV (reference sequence). CDR3 region: CASSLGQYDEQYF. CDR3 DNA sequence: TGTGCCAGCAGCTTAGGCCAGTACGACGAGCAGTACTTC.

The chain uses TRBV27 and TRBJ1-1; D is unresolved. This CDR3 region has 12 residues. CDR1 and CDR2 (germline): MNHEY, SMNVEV (reference sequence). Deletions cut 6 bases from V and 1 base from J, with 6 bases between. The CDR3 DNA follows: TGTGCCAGCAGCTCAAAGAACACTGAAGCTTTCTTT. This codes for CASSSKNTEAFF.

The V and J genes are TRBV4-1 and TRBJ2-2, with 10 bases lining up with TRBD2. In germline, CDR1 is MGHRA, CDR2 YSYEKL. V lost 4 bases to trimming and J lost 1 base; unmatched junction nucleotides: 9. The CDR3 is made up of 18 amino acids. CDR3 sequence: CASSPIVASGGNTGELFF. The CDR3 coding sequence is TGCGCCAGCAGCCCCATCGTGGCTAGCGGGGGGAACACCGGGGAGCTGTTTTTT.

The chain links TRBV5-1 to TRBJ1-2, with TRBD1 identical over 7 bases. V gave up 4 bases and J gave up 3 bases; unmatched junction bases: 12. This CDR3 comprises 16 residues. Germline CDR1 reads SGHRS; CDR2 reads YFSETQ. CDR3 amino acids: CASSGGGQAGYYGYTF. CDR3 coding DNA: TGCGCCAGCAGCGGGGGAGGACAGGCGGGGTACTATGGCTACACCTTC.

The chain links TRBV27 to TRBJ2-7; TRBD2 matches at 7 bases. The CDR3 is 14 amino acids. CDR1 is MNHEY and CDR2 is SMNVEV in the germline V gene (reference sequence). The V and J ends lost 0 bases and 3 bases, in that order; junction bases with no gene match: 2. The CDR3 reads CASSLSGTNYEQYF. As DNA, the CDR3 is TGTGCCAGCAGTTTATCCGGGACTAACTACGAGCAGTACTTC.

J is TRBJ1-1 and V is TRBV30; D not resolved. Trimming stripped 4 bases from V and 4 bases from J, with 7 bases between. The germline V gene encodes CDR1 GTSNPN and CDR2 SVGIG (reference sequence). This CDR3 has 11 amino acids. CDR3 amino acids: CAWISSTEAFF. CDR3 nucleotides: TGTGCCTGGATTTCCAGCACTGAAGCTTTCTTT.

The chain is built from TRBV7-9 and TRBJ2-1; the D is unclear. The CDR3 loop spans 13 amino acids. Germline V gives CDR1 SEHNR, CDR2 FQNEAQ (reference sequence). Trimming cost V 5 bases and J 4 bases, with 9 bases left between them. CDR3 in DNA: TGTGCCAGCAGCCCACGACGGTACAATGAGCAGTTCTTC. Translated: CASSPRRYNEQFF.

The gene calls are TRBV7-9 and TRBJ2-1; 10 nucleotides match TRBD1. The germline V gene has CDR1 SEHNR and CDR2 FQNEAQ (reference sequence). CDR3 size: 14 residues. Trimming took 4 bases from V and 9 from J; bases not matched to a gene: 6. CDR3 DNA: TGTGCCAGCAGCTCGGGACAGGGGATCGGTGAGCAGTTCTTC. This translates into CASSSGQGIGEQFF.

The J gene is TRBJ2-3, the V gene TRBV13; no clear D gene. The CDR3 loop spans 15 amino acids. Germline CDR1 is PRHDT and CDR2 is FYEKMQ (reference sequence). Trimming took 1 base from V and 5 from J, leaving 13 bases between them. The CDR3 bases are TGTGCCAGCAGCTTAGAATCCAGCGTTGGAGATACGCAGTATTTT. Protein: CASSLESSVGDTQYF.

The rearrangement links TRBV10-3 to TRBJ1-1; 7 nucleotides align to TRBD1. CDR3 length: 17 residues. V lost 0 bases, J lost 4 bases, and 11 bases stayed unmatched. The V gene's germline CDR1 is ENHRY and CDR2 SYGVKD. This chain's CDR3 is CAISESGARGRGTEAFF. The CDR3 nucleotides read TGTGCCATCAGTGAGTCGGGGGCGAGGGGGCGGGGCACTGAAGCTTTCTTT.

The chain uses TRBV20-1 and TRBJ2-7; D is possibly TRBD1 or TRBD2 (5 bases each). CDR1 and CDR2 from the germline V gene are DFQATT and SNEGSKA (reference sequence). V was clipped by 3 bases and J by 4 bases, with 7 bases between them. The CDR3 spans 11 residues. The CDR3 sequence: CSASEGYEQYF. CDR3 nucleotides: TGCAGTGCTAGCGAGGGGTACGAGCAGTACTTC.

The chain recombines TRBV18 with TRBJ1-4; D may be TRBD1 (6 bases). The length of the CDR3 is 14 residues. V was trimmed by 2 bases and J by 4 bases, leaving 8 bases between them. From germline, CDR1 is KGHSH and CDR2 LQKENI. The CDR3 here is CASSPGQYNEKLFF. DNA of the CDR3: TGTGCCAGCTCACCAGGACAGTATAATGAAAAACTGTTTTTT. Using reference TRBV18 and TRBJ1-4 for the parts outside the CDR3, the full variable domain is NAGVMQNPRHLVRRRGQEARLRCSPMKGHSHVYWYRQLPEEGLKFMVYLQKENIIDESGMPKERFSAEFPKEGPSILRIQQVVRGDSAAYFCASSPGQYNEKLFFGSGTQLSVL.

The V gene is TRBV27, the J gene TRBJ1-1, with TRBD1 identical over 8 bases. Unmatched junction bases numbered 3, after V lost 5 bases and J lost 1 base. In germline, CDR1 is MNHEY, CDR2 SMNVEV (reference sequence). The CDR3 consists of 14 residues. As DNA, the CDR3 is TGTGCCAGCAGTCCCCAGGGGGCGAACACTGAAGCTTTCTTT. As protein: CASSPQGANTEAFF.

In its sample, this clone was seen once. The chain has TRBV15 and TRBJ1-5; unclear D gene. Germline values: CDR1 LNHNV, CDR2 YYDKDF (reference sequence). The CDR3 consists of 13 residues. The ends were cut back, 0 bases at V and 4 bases at J, with 4 bases in the middle. CDR3 amino acids: CATSRDRNQPQHF. The CDR3 DNA reads TGTGCCACCAGCAGAGATAGGAATCAGCCCCAGCATTTT.

CDR3 sequence reads: CASSVGPPQYEQYF. For the CDR3, the DNA is TGTGCCAGCAGCGTAGGTCCACCCCAATACGAGCAGTACTTC. The chain joins TRBV9 to TRBJ2-7; no reliable D call. The CDR3 spans 14 residues. V was cut by 0 bases and J by 4 bases, with 11 bases left in between. Germline-derived CDR1 and CDR2 are SGDLS and YYNGEE.

Only one count was recorded for this clone. The chain has TRBV5-6 and TRBJ2-1; the match to TRBD1 covers 8 bases. The germline CDR1 and CDR2 sequences are SGHDT and YYEEEE. The CDR3 consists of 13 residues. V lost 4 bases, J lost 12 bases, and 9 bases stayed unmatched. The CDR3 region is CASSGNRDRRQFF. CDR3 DNA: TGTGCCAGCAGCGGGAACCGGGACAGGAGGCAGTTCTTC. The whole variable domain, remainder taken from reference TRBV5-6 and TRBJ2-1, is DAGVTQSPTHLIKTRGQQVTLRCSPKSGHDTVSWYQQALGQGPQFIFQYYEEEERQRGNFPDRFSGHQFPNYSSELNVNALLLGDSALYLCASSGNRDRRQFFGPGTRLTVL.

The gene calls are TRBV27 and TRBJ1-1; 8 bases align to TRBD1. Trimming at V came to 4 bases and at J to 3 bases, leaving 4 bases not matched to a gene. Per the germline V gene, CDR1 is MNHEY and CDR2 is SMNVEV (reference sequence). This CDR3 contains 14 residues. For the CDR3, the DNA is TGTGCCAGCAGTTCGCAACAGGGGGACACTGAAGCTTTCTTT. Translated: CASSSQQGDTEAFF.

This rearrangement joins TRBV2 to TRBJ1-5; D gene uncertain. The CDR3 sequence is 12 residues long. Trimming stripped 6 bases from V and 4 bases from J, with 7 bases between. Germline-derived CDR1 and CDR2 are SNHLY and FYNNEI. CDR3: CASRTLNQPQHF. The CDR3 DNA follows: TGTGCCAGCAGAACCCTAAATCAGCCCCAGCATTTT.

The chain joins TRBV11-2 to TRBJ2-7; D uncertain. The germline gives CDR1 SGHAT, CDR2 FQNNGV. This CDR3 spans 15 amino acids. The V end lost 4 bases, the J end lost 3 bases, and 16 bases lay between the germline ends. CDR3 residues: CASSSKFGTDYEQYF. In DNA, the CDR3 is TGTGCCAGCAGCTCCAAATTCGGTACAGACTACGAGCAGTACTTC.

The chain combines TRBV4-1 with TRBJ1-1; D is unclear. V lost 1 base to trimming and J lost 0 bases, with 3 bases between them. From germline, CDR1 is MGHRA and CDR2 YSYEKL. The CDR3 has 13 amino acids. The CDR3 here is CASSQAMNTEAFF. The CDR3 region has the DNA TGCGCCAGCAGCCAAGCCATGAACACTGAAGCTTTCTTT.

V usage is TRBV5-6 and J usage is TRBJ2-2, with 14 bases fitting TRBD2. The germline gives CDR1 SGHDT, CDR2 YYEEEE. The CDR3 runs to 16 residues. The V segment lost 3 bases and the J segment 5 bases; nucleotides outside the gene matches: 3. CDR3 protein: CASSSGLAGGTGELFF. CDR3 sequence (DNA): TGTGCCAGCAGCTCTGGACTAGCGGGGGGAACCGGGGAGCTGTTTTTT. The entire variable domain, with the rest obtained from reference TRBV5-6 and TRBJ2-2, is as follows: DAGVTQSPTHLIKTRGQQVTLRCSPKSGHDTVSWYQQALGQGPQFIFQYYEEEERQRGNFPDRFSGHQFPNYSSELNVNALLLGDSALYLCASSSGLAGGTGELFFGEGSRLTVL.

J is TRBJ2-7 and V is TRBV7-9, with 11 bases that match TRBD1. The CDR3 spans 13 residues. Trimming at V came to 4 bases and at J to 5 bases, leaving 1 base not matched to a gene. Germline values: CDR1 SEHNR, CDR2 FQNEAQ (reference sequence). CDR3 residues: CASSSGQGDEQYF. The DNA for the CDR3 is TGTGCCAGCAGCTCGGGACAGGGGGACGAGCAGTACTTC.